This passage covers 32 T cell receptor beta chains from one sample sequenced in a study of blood T cell repertoires in COVID-19. The repertoire was sequenced with immunoSEQ multiplex PCR; TCRdb's copy has only in-frame clones and lacks some. The table includes around 300,000 clones, about nine tenths detected once. The specimen was PBMCs or T cells enriched from blood (not recorded which). The receptors derive from a woman between 40 and 55 years old who had recovered from COVID-19.

CDR3 nucleotide sequence: TGCGCCAGCAGCTTGGGACAGGGGTTACTCACTGAAGCTTTCTTT. Translated, it gives CASSLGQGLLTEAFF. The chain uses TRBV5-1 and TRBJ1-1, with 8 bases lining up with TRBD1. Germline-derived CDR1 and CDR2 are SGHRS and YFSETQ. V dropped 0 bases and J dropped 4; count of bases not matched to a gene: 5. The CDR3 consists of 15 residues.

Comments on this clone: Other DNA sequences of this sample code for an identical CDR3. The J gene is TRBJ1-1, the V gene TRBV18; D uncertain. This CDR3 is 13 amino acids long. The germline CDR1 and CDR2 sequences are KGHSH and LQKENI. V gave up 2 bases and J gave up 1 base, with 5 bases separating them. The CDR3: CASSPSQNTEAFF. Here the CDR3 DNA reads TGTGCCAGCTCACCATCCCAGAACACTGAAGCTTTCTTT.

The V call is TRBV5-1, the J call TRBJ1-1; 7 nucleotides match TRBD1. V lost 0 bases and J lost 1; bases outside the gene matches: 6. Germline V gene sequence: CDR1 SGHRS, CDR2 YFSETQ. The CDR3 is 16 residues long. The CDR3 DNA reads TGCGCCAGCAGCTTGGACGTGCGACAGGGGAACACTGAAGCTTTCTTT. Its protein is CASSLDVRQGNTEAFF.

The chain is built from TRBV5-1 and TRBJ1-2, with no clear D. The CDR3 spans 13 residues. The V gene's germline CDR1 is SGHRS and CDR2 YFSETQ. V lost 0 bases, J lost 3 bases, and 6 bases lay in between. The CDR3 protein is CASSLDSYYGYTF. The DNA for the CDR3 is TGCGCCAGCAGCTTGGACAGCTACTATGGCTACACCTTC.

The V call is TRBV5-1, the J call TRBJ1-4; 7 nucleotides agree with TRBD1. The V segment lost 3 bases and the J segment 0 bases; nucleotides outside the gene matches: 2. CDR1 and CDR2 (germline): SGHRS, YFSETQ. This CDR3 is 15 amino acids long. The CDR3 loop is CASSWDSSTNEKLFF. The DNA of the CDR3 is TGCGCCAGCAGCTGGGACAGCTCAACTAATGAAAAACTGTTTTTT. The full variable domain, completed using reference TRBV5-1 and TRBJ1-4, is KAGVTQTPRYLIKTRGQQVTLSCSPISGHRSVSWYQQTPGQGLQFLFEYFSETQRNKGNFPGRFSGRQFSNSRSEMNVSTLELGDSALYLCASSWDSSTNEKLFFGSGTQLSVL.

The chain uses TRBV21-1 and TRBJ2-7; the table's D call, TRBD2, has no DNA check behind it. TRBV21-1 is shown as a pseudogene. This CDR3 region has 16 residues. The CDR3 DNA reads TGTGCCAGCAATAAGCCGGTAGCGGGGACAACCTACGAGCAGTACTTC. Amino acids: CASNKPVAGTTYEQYF.

The V and J genes are TRBV10-3 and TRBJ2-7; TRBD1 is a possible D gene (5 bases). CDR1 and CDR2 (germline): ENHRY, SYGVKD. Trimming took off 4 bases at V and 2 bases at J, with 6 bases between the two ends. The CDR3 is made up of 12 amino acids. CDR3 nucleotide sequence: TGTGCCATCAGTGCACAGGCCTACGAGCAGTACTTC. Translation: CAISAQAYEQYF.

The V gene is TRBV18, the J gene TRBJ2-1; TRBD2 matches 10 bases. Trimming removed 3 bases from V and 4 bases from J; junction bases left unmatched: 15. Germline CDR1 reads KGHSH; CDR2 reads LQKENI. CDR3 length: 19 residues. CDR3 nucleotides: TGTGCCAGCTCACCCACGGCGCCTAGCGGGAGCCTCTGGTACAATGAGCAGTTCTTC. It translates to CASSPTAPSGSLWYNEQFF.

This rearrangement joins TRBV20-1 to TRBJ1-3, with no clear D. The CDR3 is made up of 11 amino acids. Germline CDR1 DFQATT, CDR2 SNEGSKA (reference sequence). Trimming pared 6 bases from V and 4 bases from J, leaving 7 bases between. The CDR3 bases are TGCAGTGCCAAAACAGGAAACACCATATATTTT. It is translated as CSAKTGNTIYF.

The chain links TRBV18 to TRBJ1-1; 7 nucleotides align to TRBD1. In germline, CDR1 is KGHSH, CDR2 LQKENI. V gave up 3 bases and J gave up 4 bases; unmatched junction bases: 8. The CDR3 is 15 amino acids. CDR3 nucleotides: TGTGCCAGCTCACCGGAGATGACAGGGTCCACTGAAGCTTTCTTT. Its translation is CASSPEMTGSTEAFF.

V and J are TRBV5-1 and TRBJ1-2, with TRBD1 matching 7 bases. The germline CDR1 and CDR2 sequences are SGHRS and YFSETQ. After removal of 0 bases from V and 8 bases from J, the junction contained 4 bases not matched to a gene. The CDR3 spans 13 residues. CDR3 in DNA: TGCGCCAGCAGCTTGGAAGGGGGCGTAGGCTACACCTTC. Its translation is CASSLEGGVGYTF.

The chain recombines TRBV7-9 with TRBJ2-3, with a tentative D call TRBD2 (6 bases). This CDR3 region has 18 residues. V was clipped by 1 base and J by 0 bases, with 17 bases between them. Germline V gives CDR1 SEHNR, CDR2 FQNEAQ (reference sequence). The CDR3: CASSLVVLLAGSTDTQYF. Written as DNA, the CDR3 is TGTGCCAGCAGCTTAGTAGTTTTGCTGGCGGGGAGCACAGATACGCAGTATTTT.

The chain combines TRBV6-5 with TRBJ1-5, with TRBD1 identical over 8 bases. Germline V lookup: CDR1 MNHEY, CDR2 SVGAGI. The CDR3 contains 15 residues. V dropped 7 bases and J dropped 9; count of bases not matched to a gene: 14. In DNA form, the CDR3 reads TGTGCCAGCATGCTCGGACAGGGAGCCCAGAGGCCCCAGCATTTT. Its protein product is CASMLGQGAQRPQHF.

This chain uses TRBV11-2 with TRBJ1-4, with 7 positions matching TRBD1. Germline trimming cut 4 bases from V and 8 bases from J; bases unmatched to any gene: 10. Per germline, CDR1 SGHAT and CDR2 FQNNGV. The CDR3 sequence is 15 residues long. CDR3 in DNA: TGTGCCAGCAGCTCAACAAGACAGGGTGGGGAAAAACTGTTTTTT. Translated: CASSSTRQGGEKLFF.

Details on this clone: Other DNA sequences in this specimen translate into the identical CDR3. The chain carries TRBV29-1 and TRBJ2-7; TRBD2 matches at 9 bases. The J segment lost 3 bases and the V segment lost 6 bases, leaving 3 bases of the junction unmatched. The CDR3 length is 12 residues. Germline assignment: CDR1 SQVTM and CDR2 ANQGSEA. The CDR3 nucleotides read TGCAGCGTAGCGGGAGGAAACTACGAGCAGTACTTC. Amino acids: CSVAGGNYEQYF.

This chain links TRBV19 with TRBJ1-1, with D unresolved. Between the trimmed V and J ends, which lost 6 bases and 2 bases, there was a span of 10 bases. The CDR3 is 13 amino acids. CDR1 LNHDA and CDR2 SQIVND come from the germline V gene (reference sequence). CDR3 region: CASSQDFNTEAFF. The CDR3 bases are TGTGCCAGTAGCCAAGACTTTAACACTGAAGCTTTCTTT.

The genes are TRBV7-9 and TRBJ2-5, with 8 bases lining up with TRBD2. The CDR3 runs 16 residues. Germline V CDR1 and CDR2: SEHNR, FQNEAQ (reference sequence). Trimming removed 5 bases from V and 5 bases from J; junction bases left unmatched: 13. CDR3 loop: CASSPFIGGGSETQYF. The DNA of the CDR3 is TGTGCCAGCAGCCCCTTTATCGGGGGGGGCTCCGAGACCCAGTACTTC. The full variable domain, completed using reference TRBV7-9 and TRBJ2-5, is DTGVSQNPRHKITKRGQNVTFRCDPISEHNRLYWYRQTLGQGPEFLTYFQNEAQLEKSRLLSDRFSAERPKGSFSTLEIQRTEQGDSAMYLCASSPFIGGGSETQYFGPGTRLLVL.

The rearrangement uses TRBV30 and TRBJ1-2, with TRBD1 identical over 10 bases. Germline CDR1 GTSNPN, CDR2 SVGIG (reference sequence). The CDR3 loop spans 16 amino acids. V shed 7 bases and J 0 bases; nucleotides not matched to a gene: 11. In DNA form, the CDR3 reads TGTGCCTCCACCTCGGGACAGGGGAACTCTAACTATGGCTACACCTTC. Translating it yields CASTSGQGNSNYGYTF.

V is TRBV28 and J is TRBJ2-3, with D possibly TRBD2 on 5 matching bases. Germline CDR1 is MDHEN and CDR2 is SYDVKM. The V and J ends lost 3 bases and 0 bases respectively, with 13 bases between them. CDR3 length equals 16 residues. CDR3 in amino acids: CASSFGVAPSTDTQYF. The CDR3 DNA is TGTGCCAGCAGTTTCGGGGTAGCCCCTAGCACAGATACGCAGTATTTT.

The chain has TRBV5-1 and TRBJ2-7; TRBD1 is a possible D gene (6 bases). Deletions cut 1 base from V and 5 bases from J, with 13 bases between. The CDR3 sequence is 14 residues long. CDR1 and CDR2 (germline): SGHRS, YFSETQ. CDR3 sequence: CASSLSGQLDEQYF. As DNA, the CDR3 is TGCGCCAGCAGCTTGTCAGGACAGCTGGACGAGCAGTACTTC.

This clone was recorded once. V is TRBV19 and J is TRBJ1-3; D is ambiguous. The CDR3 covers 14 residues. V was shortened by 3 bases and J by 7 bases, with 13 bases between the two germline ends. CDR1 and CDR2 from the germline V gene are LNHDA and SQIVND (reference sequence). CDR3 region: CASSISGTRNTIYF. As DNA, the CDR3 is TGTGCCAGTAGTATTTCAGGCACTCGGAACACCATATATTTT. The variable domain in full, completed from reference TRBV19 and TRBJ1-3, reads DGGITQSPKYLFRKEGQNVTLSCEQNLNHDAMYWYRQDPGQGLRLIYYSQIVNDFQKGDIAEGYSVSREKKESFPLTVTSAQKNPTAFYLCASSISGTRNTIYFGEGSWLTVV.

This chain joins TRBV19 and TRBJ2-7, with 14 bases aligning to TRBD2. J lost 5 bases, V lost 5 bases, and 8 bases had no gene match. Looked up from germline, CDR1 is LNHDA and CDR2 is SQIVND (reference sequence). CDR3 length: 16 residues. CDR3: CASSPGGTSGRNEQYF. CDR3 coding DNA: TGTGCCAGTAGTCCAGGGGGGACTAGCGGGAGAAACGAGCAGTACTTC.

The chain links TRBV5-8 to TRBJ1-2; the match to TRBD1 covers 8 bases. The CDR3 length is 15 residues. V shed 4 bases, J shed 3 bases, and the junction held 8 bases outside the gene matches. Germline CDR1 reads SGHTS; CDR2 reads YDEGEE. This CDR3 is CASSLRGRKDYGYTF. As DNA, the CDR3 is TGTGCCAGCAGCCTCAGGGGGCGCAAGGACTATGGCTACACCTTC. Using reference TRBV5-8 and TRBJ1-2 for the parts outside the CDR3, the full variable domain is EAGVTQSPTHLIKTRGQQATLRCSPISGHTSVYWYQQALGLGLQFLLWYDEGEERNRGNFPPRFSGRQFPNYSSELNVNALELEDSALYLCASSLRGRKDYGYTFGSGTRLTVV.

This chain connects TRBV6-5 to TRBJ1-1; 8 bases agree with TRBD1. The CDR3 has 13 residues. With 8 bases clipped from V and 5 bases from J, the junction kept 7 bases outside the gene matches. Germline V gene data show CDR1 as MNHEY and CDR2 as SVGAGI. CDR3 protein: CASGTGSPTEAFF. CDR3 nucleotide sequence: TGTGCCAGCGGGACAGGCTCACCGACTGAAGCTTTCTTT.

The chain couples TRBV30 to TRBJ2-7; TRBD1 matches at 11 bases. Germline V lookup: CDR1 GTSNPN, CDR2 SVGIG (reference sequence). The CDR3 extends over 14 amino acids. J gave up 2 bases and V 7 bases, and 7 bases lay outside the gene matches. CDR3 in amino acids: CALIGGQGAYEQYF. For the CDR3, the DNA is TGTGCCTTAATTGGGGGACAGGGGGCCTACGAGCAGTACTTC.

The rearrangement uses TRBV5-1 and TRBJ2-7; 7 bases are a match to TRBD2. The ends lost 2 bases at V and 3 bases at J; junction bases unmatched: 8. The CDR3 has 15 residues. The germline V gene encodes CDR1 SGHRS and CDR2 YFSETQ. The CDR3 sequence: CASSLTGGGNYEQYF. The CDR3 DNA is TGCGCCAGCAGCTTAACGGGCGGGGGTAACTACGAGCAGTACTTC. Full variable domain (missing parts from reference TRBV5-1 and TRBJ2-7): KAGVTQTPRYLIKTRGQQVTLSCSPISGHRSVSWYQQTPGQGLQFLFEYFSETQRNKGNFPGRFSGRQFSNSRSEMNVSTLELGDSALYLCASSLTGGGNYEQYFGPGTRLTVT.

The V call is TRBV4-1, the J call TRBJ1-1, with a possible D match to TRBD1 (5 bases). With 0 bases removed from V and 9 bases from J, the gap between germline ends came to 8 bases. The CDR3 is made up of 12 amino acids. Germline V gene lookup returns CDR1 MGHRA and CDR2 YSYEKL. As DNA, the CDR3 is TGCGCCAGCAGCCAAGATCGACAGAAAGCTTTCTTT. Translated, it gives CASSQDRQKAFF.

This clone was picked up one time. The gene calls are TRBV10-1 and TRBJ2-7; D is unclear. The CDR3 is 15 residues long. Germline loops: CDR1 WNHNN, CDR2 SYGVQD (reference sequence). Trimming stripped 3 bases from V and 2 bases from J, with 14 bases between. CDR3 sequence reads: CASSDPRTVPYEQYF. CDR3 DNA sequence: TGCGCCAGCAGTGACCCACGTACAGTCCCCTACGAGCAGTACTTC.

The chain joins TRBV14 to TRBJ1-2, with D perhaps TRBD1 (5 bases). Germline loops: CDR1 SGHDN, CDR2 FVKESK. Trimming left V 4 bases short and J 7 bases short, with 13 bases between. This CDR3 contains 13 residues. The CDR3 loop is CASSPNAGLGYTF. The CDR3 nucleotides read TGTGCCAGCAGCCCGAACGCAGGGCTTGGCTACACCTTC.

The chain joins TRBV7-9 to TRBJ1-6, with a possible D match to TRBD1 (6 bases). The V end lost 4 bases, the J end lost 17 bases, and 15 bases lay between the germline ends. Germline values: CDR1 SEHNR, CDR2 FQNEAQ (reference sequence). This CDR3 spans 12 amino acids. The CDR3 DNA follows: TGTGCCAGCAGCTCCCAGGGGATCGGCTTCCACTTT. Encoded protein: CASSSQGIGFHF. The full variable domain, with the rest looked up from reference TRBV7-9 and TRBJ1-6, is DTGVSQNPRHKITKRGQNVTFRCDPISEHNRLYWYRQTLGQGPEFLTYFQNEAQLEKSRLLSDRFSAERPKGSFSTLEIQRTEQGDSAMYLCASSSQGIGFHFGNGTRLTVT.

J is TRBJ2-3 and V is TRBV7-8, with 9 bases aligning to TRBD1. Per the germline V gene, CDR1 is SGHVS and CDR2 is FQNEAQ. J was trimmed by 4 bases and V by 2 bases; bases with no gene match: 16. CDR3 length: 19 residues. The CDR3 reads CASSLRVPGQGVGSDTQYF. The CDR3 nucleotides are TGTGCCAGCAGCTTACGCGTCCCGGGACAGGGCGTTGGGTCAGATACGCAGTATTTT.

The chain recombines TRBV6-2 or TRBV6-3 with TRBJ1-2; the D gene is possibly TRBD1 (6 bases). Trimming pared 5 bases from V and 8 bases from J, leaving 12 bases between. Germline V CDR1 and CDR2: MNHEY, SVGEGT. The CDR3 is 12 amino acids. CDR3 coding DNA: TGTGCCAGCAGTCCCCGGGACACGGGCTACACCTTC. It is translated as CASSPRDTGYTF.